This TCR beta chain was identified in a study of T cell responses to AZD1222 COVID-19 vaccine. General study findings and limits: Along spike, vaccine-associated CD4 TCRs were found throughout, with dominance at 160-218 and 743-854. Reportedly, nearly half of unique spike TCRs recognized epitopes outside B.1.351/B.1.1.7 mutations. Donors were chiefly white British, with a greater number of females, and clonal diversity was perhaps underestimated. None of the repertoires were sampled until the peak T cell response had passed.

As regards this clone: What it binds is unknown.

Only in-frame clones appear in the TCRdb table, and some are missing; sequencing was by immunoSEQ multiplex PCR. The table includes 150,000 to 200,000 clones, approximately 90% detected once. Specimen: peripheral blood, collected 28 days after the second AZD1222 dose. The TCR sequence derives from an adult who received the AZD1222 COVID-19 vaccine.

DNA of the CDR3: TGTGCCAGTAACCCGCAGGGGTCTGAAGCTTTCTTT. Translated: CASNPQGSEAFF. The chain employs TRBV19 and TRBJ1-1; a possible D gene is TRBD1 (6 bases). V was pared by 7 bases and J by 6 bases, with 12 bases between. Looked up from germline, CDR1 is LNHDA and CDR2 is SQIVND (reference sequence). The CDR3 has 12 amino acids.